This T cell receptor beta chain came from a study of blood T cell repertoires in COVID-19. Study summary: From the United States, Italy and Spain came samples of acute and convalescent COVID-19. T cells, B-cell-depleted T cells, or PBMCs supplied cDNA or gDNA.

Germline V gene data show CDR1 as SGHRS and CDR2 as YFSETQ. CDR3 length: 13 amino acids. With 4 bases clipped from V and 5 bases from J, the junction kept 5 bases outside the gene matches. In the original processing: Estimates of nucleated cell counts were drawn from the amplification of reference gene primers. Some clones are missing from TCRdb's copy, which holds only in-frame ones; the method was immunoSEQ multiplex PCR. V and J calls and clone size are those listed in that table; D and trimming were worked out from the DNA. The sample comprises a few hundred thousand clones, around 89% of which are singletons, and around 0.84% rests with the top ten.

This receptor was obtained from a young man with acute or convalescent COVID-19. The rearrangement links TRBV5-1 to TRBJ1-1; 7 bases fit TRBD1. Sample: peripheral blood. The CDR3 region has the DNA TGCGCCAGCAGCCTAGACAGGGAGACTGAAGCTTTCTTT. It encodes CASSLDRETEAFF.